This T cell receptor (beta chain) is drawn from a study of technical replicates of blood from several donors. The CDR3 covers 13 residues. V dropped 1 base and J dropped 5 bases, with 10 bases sitting between them. The germline V gene has CDR1 SGHRS and CDR2 YFSETQ. This clone appeared a single time. The assay was immunoSEQ multiplex PCR, and TCRdb's table has in-frame clones only and misses some. The data contain tens of thousands of clones, roughly 94% of them seen just once; the ten biggest clones take up 0.3% to 0.5%. Sequencing was done on a sample of T cells isolated from PBMCs. The chain combines TRBV5-1 with TRBJ2-7, with D perhaps matching TRBD1 (6 bases). The TCR sequence derives from a human donor in good health. DNA of the CDR3: TGCGCCAGCAGCTTGTATGGGGGCCACGAGCAGTACTTC. Residues: CASSLYGGHEQYF.